Listed below are T cell receptor beta chains from one sample, sequenced in a study of early T cells in non-severe SARS-CoV-2 infection. MiXCR, applied by TCRdb to the 5' RACE reads, yields one record per CDR3 protein. The sample carries around 57,000 distinct CDR3 sequences, 12% recorded once. The material sequenced was whole blood. These receptors were taken from an adult who was a healthcare worker with PCR-confirmed SARS-CoV-2 infection or an uninfected control (not recorded which). CDR3s include the opening cysteine and the closing phenylalanine or tryptophan. A D gene is named only where the DNA matches it firmly. Clone size is given for some rows only: seen once, a few or many times, or a class if the clone is expanded.

>.|TRBD1|TRBV29-1|TRBJ1-2
CSVRGTGDSYGYTF
TGCAGCGTGCGCGGGACAGGGGATAGCTATGGCTACACCTTC
>.|.|TRBV7-2|TRBJ2-7
CASSLSRGLYEQYF
TGTGCCAGCAGCTTAAGTAGGGGGTTATACGAGCAGTACTTC
>many|.|TRBV18|TRBJ2-5
CASSPGALETQYF
TGTGCCAGCTCACCGGGGGCTCTGGAGACCCAGTACTTC
>.|TRBD2|TRBV7-6|TRBJ2-7
CASSLHPTLAGVTYEQYF
TGTGCCAGCAGCCTTCACCCGACCTTAGCGGGGGTTACCTACGAGCAGTACTTC
>.|.|TRBV10-2|TRBJ1-5
CARRAARGNQPQHF
TGCGCCAGGAGGGCAGCCAGAGGCAATCAGCCCCAGCATTTT
>.|TRBD1|TRBV12-3/TRBV12-4|TRBJ1-1
CASGNRGRAFF
TGTGCCAGCGGGAACAGGGGGCGGGCTTTCTTT
>.|.|TRBV7-8|TRBJ2-3
CASSLMMATPTDTQYF
TGTGCCAGCAGCTTAATGATGGCGACTCCCACAGATACGCAGTATTTT
>many|TRBD1|TRBV12-3/TRBV12-4|TRBJ1-6
CASSLGQVPLSYNSPLHF
TGTGCCAGCAGCCTTGGACAGGTTCCACTTTCCTATAATTCACCCCTCCACTTT
>.|.|TRBV12-3/TRBV12-4|TRBJ1-2
CASSLAWHVGGYTF
TGTGCCAGCAGTTTAGCCTGGCACGTCGGTGGCTACACCTTC
>many|.|TRBV2|TRBJ2-7
CASSEARTEQYF
TGTGCCAGCAGTGAAGCGCGGACGGAGCAGTACTTC
>many|.|TRBV12-3/TRBV12-4|TRBJ2-2
CASTGGGELFF
TGTGCCAGCACCGGGGGAGGGGAGCTGTTTTTT
>few|.|TRBV6-5|TRBJ2-7
CASSYVRGRSEQYF
TGTGCCAGCAGTTATGTCCGGGGTAGATCCGAGCAGTACTTC
>few|.|TRBV30|TRBJ1-2
CAWTGQRGTYGYTF
TGTGCCTGGACCGGACAGAGGGGTACCTATGGCTACACCTTC
>.|.|TRBV3-1|TRBJ1-1
CASSQFTDNTEAFF
TGTGCCAGCAGCCAGTTTACAGACAACACTGAAGCTTTCTTT
>.|.|TRBV29-1|TRBJ2-1
CSVVLSNRPYNEQFF
TGCAGCGTTGTATTGTCTAATAGACCCTACAATGAGCAGTTCTTC
>many|.|TRBV27|TRBJ1-2
CASSSHPLRDGYTF
TGTGCCAGCAGTTCCCACCCTCTCAGGGATGGCTACACCTTC
>.|TRBD1|TRBV7-8|TRBJ2-2
CASSYRWGQTNTGELFF
TGTGCCAGCAGCTATAGATGGGGACAGACGAACACCGGGGAGCTGTTTTTT
>many|TRBD2|TRBV7-2|TRBJ2-7
CASSPYIAGGSYEQYF
TGTGCCAGCAGCCCCTATATAGCGGGAGGTTCCTACGAGCAGTACTTC
>many|.|TRBV7-2|TRBJ1-1
CASSSGAGLNTEAFF
TGTGCCAGCAGCTCCGGGGCAGGGTTGAACACTGAAGCTTTCTTT
>.|.|TRBV28|TRBJ1-2
CASSYSDEPGYTF
TGTGCCAGCAGTTACAGCGACGAACCTGGCTACACCTTC
>.|TRBD1|TRBV5-4|TRBJ2-3
CASTVGQAVGTDTQYF
TGTGCCAGCACCGTCGGACAGGCGGTGGGCACAGATACGCAGTATTTT
>few|TRBD2|TRBV7-9|TRBJ2-1
CASRQAGLAVGGEQFF
TGTGCCAGCAGACAGGCGGGACTAGCGGTTGGGGGTGAGCAGTTCTTC
>.|.|TRBV11-2|TRBJ2-5
CASSLDRGALETQYF
TGTGCCAGCAGCTTAGATAGGGGGGCGTTGGAGACCCAGTACTTC
>.|.|TRBV2|TRBJ1-5
CASRTTVNQPQHF
TGTGCCAGCAGGACGACAGTTAATCAGCCCCAGCATTTT
>few|.|TRBV7-9|TRBJ2-7
CASSLSGDHYEQYF
TGTGCCAGCAGCTTATCCGGGGACCACTACGAGCAGTACTTC
>many|.|TRBV7-7|TRBJ2-1
CASSHTYSRGLNEQFF
TGTGCTAGCAGCCACACCTATTCGCGGGGATTGAATGAGCAGTTCTTC
>few|.|TRBV6-2/TRBV6-3|TRBJ2-1
CASSLGEPSYNEQFF
TGTGCCAGCAGTTTAGGGGAGCCCTCCTACAATGAGCAGTTCTTC
>.|.|TRBV28|TRBJ2-7
CASSSTGAGYEQYF
TGTGCCAGCAGCTCCACAGGGGCGGGATACGAGCAGTACTTC
>many|.|TRBV3-1|TRBJ2-3
CASSQPGQSTDTQYF
TGTGCCAGCAGCCAACCTGGACAGAGCACAGATACGCAGTATTTT
>many|TRBD2|TRBV7-9|TRBJ2-7
CASSPPLAVYEQYF
TGTGCCAGCAGCCCCCCACTAGCGGTGTACGAGCAGTACTTC
>once|.|TRBV5-5|TRBJ2-2
CASRMAPRDTGELFF
TGTGCCAGCAGGATGGCCCCGCGCGACACCGGGGAGCTGTTTTTT
>few|TRBD2|TRBV6-2/TRBV6-3|TRBJ2-1
CASSYASGIYNEQFF
TGTGCCAGCAGTTACGCTAGCGGCATTTACAATGAGCAGTTCTTC
>many|.|TRBV30|TRBJ2-7
CARGRDSYEQYF
TGTGCCCGGGGACGGGACTCCTACGAGCAGTACTTC
>many|.|TRBV2|TRBJ1-5
CASSEALGQPQHF
TGTGCCAGCAGTGAAGCGCTGGGTCAGCCCCAGCATTTT
>.|.|TRBV29-1|TRBJ2-3
CSVDSEDTQYF
TGCAGCGTTGATTCCGAGGATACGCAGTATTTT
>many|.|TRBV12-3/TRBV12-4|TRBJ2-7
CASSWGLHGEQYF
TGTGCCAGCAGTTGGGGACTCCACGGCGAGCAGTACTTC
>few|.|TRBV20-1|TRBJ1-5
CSARVGNGGNQPQHF
TGCAGTGCTAGAGTCGGGAACGGAGGCAATCAGCCCCAGCATTTT